Listed here are 8 T cell receptor beta chains from one sample, sequenced in a study of shared clonotypes between healthy human individuals (dated by TCRdb to 2020 to 2022). Receptor libraries were prepared by the immunoSEQ multiplex PCR assay. Imported from immuneACCESS, the table was reduced by TCRdb to in-frame sequences with V and J called. These copies leave out some clones; in studies compared against another copy, an unresolved V gene accounts for under half, and the cause of the remainder is not known. For this sample there are nearly 2 million clones; approximately 94% appear just once. The ten largest make up 0.9% to 1.5% of the sample. CD8 naive samples were obtained by positive selection for CCR7 among CD45RO-negative cells, yielding a CD45RA+CCR7+ population from which TemRA cells were excluded. The sample comprised naive CD8+ T cells sorted from blood. The cell subset or site label here, explained by the study, means: CD45RA+CCR7+. The receptors stem from a man younger than 35 in good health.

The chain combines TRBV27 with TRBJ1-1; 9 nucleotides match TRBD1. The CDR3 has 14 amino acids. Trimming took 4 bases from V and 4 from J; bases not matched to a gene: 4. The germline CDR1 and CDR2 sequences are MNHEY and SMNVEV (reference sequence). In DNA form, the CDR3 reads TGTGCCAGCAGTTCCCCGGGACAGGGCACTGAAGCTTTCTTT. Its translation is CASSSPGQGTEAFF.

The V gene is TRBV27, the J gene TRBJ2-3; 9 nucleotides match TRBD2. The CDR3 extends over 17 amino acids. From germline, CDR1 is MNHEY and CDR2 SMNVEV (reference sequence). J lost 1 base, V lost 5 bases, and 10 bases had no gene match. CDR3 amino acids: CASSHGPSGEGTDTQYF. CDR3 in DNA: TGTGCCAGCAGTCATGGACCTAGCGGGGAGGGCACAGATACGCAGTATTTT.

The chain uses TRBV5-1 and TRBJ2-4; D gene ambiguous. Germline V gene lookup returns CDR1 SGHRS and CDR2 YFSETQ. CDR3 size: 14 residues. The V end lost 0 bases, the J end lost 8 bases, and 12 bases lay between the germline ends. CDR3 nucleotide sequence: TGCGCCAGCAGCTTGGTTTTCGGGCTGGACATTCAGTACTTC. Translated: CASSLVFGLDIQYF.

The V gene is TRBV13, the J gene TRBJ2-1, with 14 bases fitting TRBD2. CDR3 length equals 19 residues. V was pared by 4 bases and J by 3 bases, with 11 bases of the junction left unmatched. Germline V gene lookup returns CDR1 PRHDT and CDR2 FYEKMQ (reference sequence). The CDR3 spells CASSSPGLAGGSSYNEQFF. The CDR3 DNA reads as TGTGCCAGCAGCTCACCCGGACTAGCGGGAGGATCTAGCTACAATGAGCAGTTCTTC.

The V gene is TRBV4-1, the J gene TRBJ2-5; 10 bases map to TRBD2. V shed 1 base and J 4 bases; nucleotides not matched to a gene: 9. The germline CDR1 and CDR2 sequences are MGHRA and YSYEKL. This CDR3 has 17 residues. For the CDR3, the DNA is TGCGCCAGCAGCCAAGCGTCTAGCGGGAGAGTCGGAGAGACCCAGTACTTC. Its protein is CASSQASSGRVGETQYF.

The rearrangement joins TRBV7-8 to TRBJ1-5, with D hard to call. Trimming left V 4 bases short and J 8 bases short, with 9 bases between. CDR1 is SGHVS, CDR2 FQNEAQ, per germline. The CDR3 is 12 amino acids. CDR3 in DNA: TGTGCCAGCAGCTCGCAATCGGAGCCCCAGCATTTT. Translated, it gives CASSSQSEPQHF.

This clone is a singleton in its sample. The gene calls are TRBV9 and TRBJ2-7; D perhaps matches TRBD1 (5 bases). Germline V gene lookup returns CDR1 SGDLS and CDR2 YYNGEE. V lost 0 bases and J 0 bases, leaving 10 bases between the germline ends. The CDR3 covers 15 residues. The CDR3 is CASSVGDSTSYEQYF. The CDR3, as DNA: TGTGCCAGCAGCGTAGGTGACAGCACCTCCTACGAGCAGTACTTC. The full variable domain, with the rest looked up from reference TRBV9 and TRBJ2-7, is DSGVTQTPKHLITATGQRVTLRCSPRSGDLSVYWYQQSLDQGLQFLIQYYNGEERAKGNILERFSAQQFPDLHSELNLSSLELGDSALYFCASSVGDSTSYEQYFGPGTRLTVT.

This chain connects TRBV5-8 to TRBJ2-3; 9 bases agree with TRBD1. CDR3 length equals 17 residues. The germline V gene encodes CDR1 SGHTS and CDR2 YDEGEE. Trimming removed 2 bases from V and 3 bases from J; junction bases left unmatched: 10. This chain's CDR3 is CASSFKIGQGLTDTQYF. The DNA of the CDR3 is TGTGCCAGCAGCTTTAAGATCGGACAGGGGCTAACAGATACGCAGTATTTT.